This TCR beta chain was retrieved from a study of glioma-infiltrating T cells after dendritic cell vaccination. About the research overall: Dendritic cells derived from monocytes and pulsed with autologous tumor lysate formed the vaccine.

The immunoSEQ assay amplified TCRB CDR3 from up to roughly 2 ug DNA. Amplification used 60 V beta primers and 13 J beta primers. The repertoire was sequenced with immunoSEQ multiplex PCR; TCRdb's copy has only in-frame clones and lacks some. This table holds fewer than 85,000 clones, about nine tenths found once. As for time point: after dendritic cell vaccination, including at tumor progression/relapse. The germline CDR1 and CDR2 sequences are MNHNS and SASEGT. CDR3 size: 13 residues. Trimming stripped 10 bases from V and 3 bases from J, with 16 bases between. Sequenced material: blood, taken after dendritic cell vaccination. The gene calls are TRBV6-1 and TRBJ2-7; D is perhaps TRBD2 (5 bases). The TCR sequence derives from a human donor with glioblastoma. The chain's CDR3 is CAIFFRGLYEQYF. DNA for the CDR3: TGTGCCATCTTCTTTCGGGGTCTCTACGAGCAGTACTTC.